Below are 23 T cell receptor beta chains sequenced from a single sample in a study of cytomegalovirus exposure and HLA in healthy donors. Researchers ran the PCR with 60 Vbeta and 13 Jbeta primers. Here immunoSEQ multiplex PCR was the method, and the copy in TCRdb shows in-frame clones only, minus some. The data show around 180,000 clones, roughly 84% seen once. Sequencing was carried out using PBMCs. Receptor source: a boy aged 5-17 years in good health and CMV-seronegative.

The chain carries TRBV7-9 and TRBJ1-6, with 7 nucleotides matching TRBD1. Per germline, CDR1 SEHNR and CDR2 FQNEAQ (reference sequence). The J segment lost 8 bases and the V segment lost 5 bases, leaving 3 bases of the junction unmatched. This CDR3 contains 13 residues. The CDR3 sequence is CASSPDRDSPLHF. CDR3 DNA: TGTGCCAGCAGCCCAGACAGGGATTCACCCCTCCACTTT.

The chain joins TRBV5-1 to TRBJ2-1; weak D call: TRBD1 (6 bases). This CDR3 contains 17 residues. The germline V gene has CDR1 SGHRS and CDR2 YFSETQ. V was cut by 3 bases and J by 9 bases, with 25 bases left in between. In DNA form, the CDR3 reads TGCGCCAGCAGCTATTGGGTTACAGGGTTTGATATCCGTGAGCAGTTCTTC. This codes for CASSYWVTGFDIREQFF.

The chain combines TRBV9 with TRBJ2-3, with 8 bases lining up with TRBD1. The CDR3 spans 15 residues. The germline V gene has CDR1 SGDLS and CDR2 YYNGEE. J gave up 2 bases and V 3 bases, and 5 bases lay outside the gene matches. CDR3 bases: TGTGCCAGCAGCGCGCGGACAGGGATCACAGATACGCAGTATTTT. It codes for CASSARTGITDTQYF.

This clone appeared once. The V gene is TRBV19, the J gene TRBJ2-3, with 7 bases identical to TRBD2. Trimming took 3 bases from V and 0 from J; bases not matched to a gene: 3. Germline V gene sequence: CDR1 LNHDA, CDR2 SQIVND (reference sequence). This CDR3 is 15 amino acids long. DNA for the CDR3: TGTGCCAGTAGTATCGCTAGCGGTAGCACAGATACGCAGTATTTT. Its translation: CASSIASGSTDTQYF.

The V and J genes are TRBV15 and TRBJ2-1, with TRBD2 matching 8 bases. CDR3 length: 13 residues. Losses at the gene ends were 7 bases for V and 3 bases for J; bases not matched to a gene: 2. Per germline, CDR1 LNHNV and CDR2 YYDKDF (reference sequence). The CDR3 here is CATTSGSYNEQFF. CDR3 nucleotide sequence: TGTGCCACCACAAGCGGGAGCTACAATGAGCAGTTCTTC.

This sequence joins TRBV10-3 and TRBJ2-3; D is unclear. CDR3 length equals 13 residues. The ends were cut back, 5 bases at V and 3 bases at J, with 9 bases in the middle. From germline, CDR1 is ENHRY and CDR2 SYGVKD. The DNA of the CDR3 is TGTGCCATCAGTAAGCAGCGTACAGATACGCAGTATTTT. This sequence encodes CAISKQRTDTQYF.

This clone was recorded once. The chain joins TRBV6-1 to TRBJ2-7; maybe TRBD1 (6 bases). This CDR3 comprises 13 residues. CDR1 is MNHNS, CDR2 SASEGT, per germline. Trimming removed 6 bases from V and 3 bases from J, with 12 bases in between. DNA of the CDR3: TGTGCCAGCAGGAGGACAGTTGGCTACGAGCAGTACTTC. Translation gives CASRRTVGYEQYF.

The genes are TRBV7-2 and TRBJ1-1; the D is unclear. Germline values: CDR1 SGHTA, CDR2 FQGNSA. Trimming took off 0 bases at V and 1 base at J, with 24 bases between the two ends. The CDR3 runs 20 residues. Here the CDR3 DNA reads TGTGCCAGCAGCTTAGCCCGGGTTTTACGCCGAGGCCAGACGAACACTGAAGCTTTCTTT. Translation gives CASSLARVLRRGQTNTEAFF.

The rearrangement links TRBV5-1 to TRBJ1-3, with D perhaps TRBD1 (5 bases). This CDR3 has 17 residues. Deletions cut 0 bases from V and 0 bases from J, with 13 bases between. Germline V gene sequence: CDR1 SGHRS, CDR2 YFSETQ. The CDR3, as DNA: TGCGCCAGCAGCTTGGTCCGGGGGGAGATCTCTGGAAACACCATATATTTT. Encoded protein: CASSLVRGEISGNTIYF. The full variable domain, with the rest looked up from reference TRBV5-1 and TRBJ1-3, is KAGVTQTPRYLIKTRGQQVTLSCSPISGHRSVSWYQQTPGQGLQFLFEYFSETQRNKGNFPGRFSGRQFSNSRSEMNVSTLELGDSALYLCASSLVRGEISGNTIYFGEGSWLTVV.

The J gene is TRBJ1-5, the V gene TRBV30, with TRBD1 as a possible D gene (5 bases). Deletions cut 0 bases from V and 9 bases from J, with 12 bases between. The CDR3 runs 13 residues. Per the germline V gene, CDR1 is GTSNPN and CDR2 is SVGIG (reference sequence). As DNA, the CDR3 is TGTGCCTGGAGTGTAGGGCGGGGCGGGCCCCAGCATTTT. It is translated as CAWSVGRGGPQHF.

The rearrangement uses TRBV7-9 and TRBJ2-1; D unclear. Germline assignment: CDR1 SEHNR and CDR2 FQNEAQ (reference sequence). This CDR3 comprises 14 residues. With 5 bases removed from V and 2 bases from J, the gap between germline ends came to 10 bases. This CDR3 reads CASSVGLTYNEQFF. The CDR3, as DNA: TGTGCCAGCAGCGTGGGCCTTACCTACAATGAGCAGTTCTTC.

The chain is built from TRBV28 and TRBJ2-2; TRBD1 matches at 8 bases. The junction had 10 bases not matched to a gene; V was cut back by 7 bases and J by 6 bases. Germline CDR1 is MDHEN and CDR2 is SYDVKM. This CDR3 is built from 15 residues. This CDR3 reads CASKGPGGLSGELFF. Written as DNA, the CDR3 is TGTGCCAGCAAAGGGCCAGGGGGCTTATCCGGGGAGCTGTTTTTT.

This sequence joins TRBV28 and TRBJ1-5; D is perhaps TRBD1 (6 bases). The germline V gene encodes CDR1 MDHEN and CDR2 SYDVKM. The CDR3 is made up of 15 amino acids. Trimming left V 6 bases short and J 5 bases short, with 17 bases between. The CDR3 region has the DNA TGTGCCAGCAGCGAAAGACAGGCGGCTTATCAGCCCCAGCATTTT. It codes for CASSERQAAYQPQHF. Supplemented by reference TRBV28 and TRBJ1-5, the full variable domain reads DVKVTQSSRYLVKRTGEKVFLECVQDMDHENMFWYRQDPGLGLRLIYFSYDVKMKEKGDIPEGYSVSREKKERFSLILESASTNQTSMYLCASSERQAAYQPQHFGDGTRLSIL.

This CDR3 reads CASSFSGVRGNTIYF. CDR3 nucleotide sequence: TGTGCCAGCAGCTTCTCGGGGGTTCGTGGAAACACCATATATTTT. The gene calls are TRBV5-5 and TRBJ1-3; D perhaps matches TRBD1 (5 bases). V lost 2 bases and J 3 bases, leaving 12 bases between the germline ends. The CDR3 covers 15 residues. CDR1 is SGHKS and CDR2 is YYEKEE in the germline V gene (reference sequence).

V is TRBV29-1 and J is TRBJ1-2; D gene uncertain. Trimming took off 5 bases at V and 3 bases at J, with 7 bases between the two ends. Germline assignment: CDR1 SQVTM and CDR2 ANQGSEA. There are 11 residues in the CDR3. The CDR3 spells CSVSYDYGYTF. CDR3 coding DNA: TGCAGCGTTTCCTACGACTATGGCTACACCTTC.

The chain joins TRBV4-1 to TRBJ1-1; 10 bases are shared with TRBD1. The V gene's germline CDR1 is MGHRA and CDR2 YSYEKL. The V gene end was trimmed by 6 bases and the J gene end by 6 bases; junction bases not matched to a gene: 10. This CDR3 region has 15 residues. In nucleotides, the CDR3 is TGCGCCAGCAGGAGACCGGGACAGGGGACCCCTGAAGCTTTCTTT. Residues: CASRRPGQGTPEAFF.

The chain is built from TRBV5-1 and TRBJ2-7; D gene unclear. The ends were cut back, 0 bases at V and 1 base at J, with 14 bases in the middle. The CDR3 has 16 amino acids. The V gene's germline CDR1 is SGHRS and CDR2 YFSETQ. In DNA, the CDR3 is TGCGCCAGCAGCTTGGAGATGGCAGGTCTGTCCTACGAGCAGTACTTC. Its protein product is CASSLEMAGLSYEQYF.

CDR3 nucleotide sequence: TGTGCCAGCAGCTTAGCAGCAGGGCCCCTATATAATTCACCCCTCCACTTT. This encodes CASSLAAGPLYNSPLHF. The chain is built from TRBV7-9 and TRBJ1-6; maybe TRBD1 (5 bases). The CDR3 is 17 residues long. Between the trimmed V and J ends, which lost 0 bases and 4 bases, there was a span of 13 bases. Germline CDR1 and CDR2: SEHNR and FQNEAQ (reference sequence).

The gene calls are TRBV2 and TRBJ2-5; weak D call: TRBD2 (5 bases). Germline V gives CDR1 SNHLY, CDR2 FYNNEI. The V gene lost 6 bases and the J gene lost 1 base, with 6 bases spanning the gap. The CDR3 loop spans 12 amino acids. Here the CDR3 DNA reads TGTGCCAGCAGGGGAGTCCAAGAGACCCAGTACTTC. Translation: CASRGVQETQYF.

The V gene is TRBV6-1, the J gene TRBJ2-1, with a tentative D call TRBD2 (6 bases). The CDR3 is 16 amino acids. The V end was cut by 2 bases, the J end by 6 bases, with 17 bases between. The V gene's germline CDR1 is MNHNS and CDR2 SASEGT. Written as DNA, the CDR3 is TGTGCCAGCAGTGAAAGCCGGAGGGTAATCGGCAATGAGCAGTTCTTC. It yields the protein CASSESRRVIGNEQFF.

V usage is TRBV28 and J usage is TRBJ1-2; 7 bases align to TRBD1. Germline trimming cut 6 bases from V and 13 bases from J; bases unmatched to any gene: 17. This CDR3 contains 14 residues. Germline V lookup: CDR1 MDHEN, CDR2 SYDVKM. The DNA for the CDR3 is TGTGCCAGCAGAACACCTTCCGACAGGGCCTTACCCACCTTC. This sequence encodes CASRTPSDRALPTF.

This clone was seen just once. The gene calls are TRBV14 and TRBJ2-4; perhaps TRBD1 as D (6 bases). Germline CDR1 and CDR2: SGHDN and FVKESK. V was trimmed by 6 bases and J by 3 bases, leaving 15 bases between them. This CDR3 region has 15 residues. CDR3 protein: CASRLTGTNKNIQYF. CDR3 in DNA: TGTGCCAGCAGATTAACCGGGACAAACAAAAACATTCAGTACTTC.

This clone has only one observation. V usage is TRBV6-1 and J usage is TRBJ1-5, with 7 bases identical to TRBD1. The CDR3 has 19 residues. The ends lost 3 bases at V and 0 bases at J; junction bases unmatched: 14. Germline V gene lookup returns CDR1 MNHNS and CDR2 SASEGT. CDR3 loop: CASSDQGVPRGYSNQPQHF. DNA for the CDR3: TGTGCCAGCAGTGACCAGGGGGTTCCGCGGGGATATAGCAATCAGCCCCAGCATTTT.